This TCR beta chain was identified during a study of cytomegalovirus exposure and HLA in healthy donors. CDR1 SGHNT and CDR2 YENEEA come from the germline V gene. Between the trimmed V and J ends, which lost 5 bases and 0 bases, there was a span of 9 bases. The CDR3 covers 14 residues. Researchers ran the PCR with 60 Vbeta and 13 Jbeta primers. The repertoire was sequenced with immunoSEQ multiplex PCR; TCRdb's copy has only in-frame clones and lacks some. The data show hundreds of thousands of clones, 70% to 90% seen once. The sequenced sample was PBMCs. The source of this sequence is a woman aged 18-29 years in good health and CMV-seronegative. This chain connects TRBV11-3 to TRBJ2-3, with D possibly matching TRBD2 (6 bases). The CDR3 DNA follows: TGTGCCAGCAGCGAACTAGCAAGCACAGATACGCAGTATTTT. Protein sequence: CASSELASTDTQYF.